This passage covers 8 T cell receptor beta chains from one sample sequenced in a study of T-cell memory formation after mild COVID-19. TCRdb re-called the 5' RACE reads through MiXCR, storing one row per CDR3 protein. Of roughly 200,000 distinct CDR3 sequences listed, 15% to 20% are singletons. Sequencing used PBMCs or a T cell subset sorted from them (not recorded which). The source of these receptors is an adult woman who had mild COVID-19 (a few samples of this study predate the infection). Cell type and time point are not known.

At least ten counts were recorded for this clonotype. The chain employs TRBV20-1 and TRBJ2-2; no clear D. V was clipped by 2 bases and J by 5 bases, with 9 bases between them. The CDR3 is 13 amino acids. CDR1 and CDR2 from the germline V gene are DFQATT and SNEGSKA (reference sequence). CDR3 amino acids: CSARPRETGELFF. DNA of the CDR3: TGCAGTGCTAGACCCCGAGAAACCGGGGAGCTGTTTTTT.

This chain uses TRBV5-1 with TRBJ1-1; D might be TRBD1 (5 bases). V was shortened by 0 bases and J by 1 base, with 16 bases between the two germline ends. Germline V gene data show CDR1 as SGHRS and CDR2 as YFSETQ. The CDR3 contains 17 residues. In DNA, the CDR3 is TGCGCCAGCAGCTTGGCAGGCACCAACGGGGCGAACACTGAAGCTTTCTTT. Amino acids: CASSLAGTNGANTEAFF. Full variable domain (rest looked up from reference TRBV5-1 and TRBJ1-1): KAGVTQTPRYLIKTRGQQVTLSCSPISGHRSVSWYQQTPGQGLQFLFEYFSETQRNKGNFPGRFSGRQFSNSRSEMNVSTLELGDSALYLCASSLAGTNGANTEAFFGQGTRLTVV.

This clonotype was seen a handful of times. The chain is built from TRBV24-1 and TRBJ2-5, with D possibly being TRBD1 or TRBD2 (7 bases each). Per germline, CDR1 KGHDR and CDR2 SFDVKD. The CDR3 contains 16 residues. Trimming took 4 bases from V and 3 from J, leaving 17 bases between them. CDR3 sequence (DNA): TGTGCCACCAGTGACGCAGCATCAGGGGGGGAAGAGACCCAGTACTTC. Its translation: CATSDAASGGEETQYF.

The CDR3 bases are TGTGCCAGCAGACAATCCGACAGGCGGTCTGGAAACACCATATATTTT. It yields the protein CASRQSDRRSGNTIYF. This chain links TRBV3-1 with TRBJ1-3; possibly TRBD1 for D (6 bases). The CDR3 length is 16 residues. Germline values: CDR1 LGHDT, CDR2 YNNKEL (reference sequence). V lost 6 bases and J 1 base, leaving 16 bases between the germline ends.

The table lists this clonotype with a few counts. The chain couples TRBV7-6 to TRBJ2-7, with D unclear. This CDR3 is 15 amino acids long. The V end was cut by 2 bases, the J end by 3 bases, with 14 bases between. Germline V CDR1 and CDR2: SGHVS, FNYEAQ. The CDR3 reads CASSLQSGGYYEQYF. The CDR3 bases are TGTGCCAGCAGCTTACAGAGTGGTGGGTACTACGAGCAGTACTTC.

This chain uses TRBV12-3 or TRBV12-4 with TRBJ2-3, with D maybe TRBD2 (5 bases). V lost 7 bases and J 2 bases, leaving 16 bases between the germline ends. This CDR3 region has 15 residues. The CDR3 sequence: CASTSMRADTDTQYF. The CDR3 DNA is TGTGCCAGCACCTCAATGAGAGCGGACACAGATACGCAGTATTTT.

The chain couples TRBV7-8 to TRBJ1-5; TRBD1 agrees at 9 bases. There are 18 residues in the CDR3. The J segment lost 2 bases and the V segment lost 3 bases, leaving 11 bases of the junction unmatched. CDR1 and CDR2 from the germline V gene are SGHVS and FQNEAQ. CDR3 in amino acids: CASSFGGTGWIGNQPQHF. The CDR3 bases are TGTGCCAGCAGCTTTGGTGGGACAGGGTGGATTGGCAATCAGCCCCAGCATTTT. Full variable domain (rest looked up from reference TRBV7-8 and TRBJ1-5): GAGVSQSPRYKVAKRGQDVALRCDPISGHVSLFWYQQALGQGPEFLTYFQNEAQLDKSGLPSDRFFAERPEGSVSTLKIQRTQQEDSAVYLCASSFGGTGWIGNQPQHFGDGTRLSIL.

The genes are TRBV2 and TRBJ2-1; 7 bases map to TRBD2. The J segment lost 4 bases and the V segment lost 6 bases, leaving 6 bases of the junction unmatched. This CDR3 comprises 14 residues. Germline V lookup: CDR1 SNHLY, CDR2 FYNNEI. The CDR3 DNA reads TGTGCCAGCAGGTTGGGGGGGGGATACAATGAGCAGTTCTTC. Encoded protein: CASRLGGGYNEQFF. The full variable domain, in which reference TRBV2 and TRBJ2-1 provide the parts outside the CDR3, is EPEVTQTPSHQVTQMGQEVILRCVPISNHLYFYWYRQILGQKVEFLVSFYNNEISEKSEIFDDQFSVERPDGSNFTLKIRSTKLEDSAMYFCASRLGGGYNEQFFGPGTRLTVL.